One and the same sample provided the 14 T cell receptor beta chains below, sequenced in a study of T cell repertoires in cytomegalovirus infection (dated by TCRdb to the late 2010s). Sequencing took place on an Illumina HiSeq 1500. TCRdb itself trimmed the public reads at Q25 with fastp, ran MiXCR and retained productive beta chains. Rows with one shared CDR3 protein collapse into an entry with the most common genes and DNA. For this sample the table gives fewer than 700,000 distinct CDR3 sequences, of which 20% to 30% were detected only once. The top ten constitute approximately 8.2% of the sample. Sequenced sample: CD8+ T cells from PBMCs. The origin of the receptors is a human donor in good health (CMV status not recorded). Some clones in this sample may be carry-over from other donors' samples.

This clonotype was counted at least ten times. This chain links TRBV7-9 with TRBJ2-1; D ambiguous. Per the germline V gene, CDR1 is SEHNR and CDR2 is FQNEAQ (reference sequence). The CDR3 length is 13 residues. The V and J ends lost 3 bases and 4 bases respectively, with 7 bases between them. CDR3 nucleotides: TGTGCCAGCAGCTTTAACGATTACAATGAGCAGTTCTTC. Its protein product is CASSFNDYNEQFF.

This clonotype was observed many times. The chain couples TRBV7-2 to TRBJ2-5; no reliable D call. The ends were cut back, 1 base at V and 1 base at J, with 10 bases in the middle. There are 15 residues in the CDR3. Germline V gene lookup returns CDR1 SGHTA and CDR2 FQGNSA. The CDR3 region is CASSLGTRLQETQYF. In nucleotides, the CDR3 is TGTGCCAGCAGCTTAGGAACGCGGCTCCAAGAGACCCAGTACTTC. The entire variable domain, with the rest obtained from reference TRBV7-2 and TRBJ2-5, is as follows: GAGVSQSPSNKVTEKGKDVELRCDPISGHTALYWYRQSLGQGLEFLIYFQGNSAPDKSGLPSDRFSAERTGGSVSTLTIQRTQQEDSAVYLCASSLGTRLQETQYFGPGTRLLVL.

A few counts support this clonotype. The V call is TRBV3-1, the J call TRBJ2-3, with 8 bases fitting TRBD2. The CDR3 runs to 16 residues. Germline V gene data show CDR1 as LGHDT and CDR2 as YNNKEL (reference sequence). After removal of 1 base from V and 6 bases from J, the junction contained 9 bases not matched to a gene. The chain's CDR3 is CASSQGPGGPEDTQYF. The CDR3 DNA follows: TGTGCCAGCAGCCAAGGACCGGGGGGGCCCGAGGATACGCAGTATTTT.

The chain combines TRBV28 with TRBJ2-1; 7 bases align to TRBD2. CDR1 is MDHEN and CDR2 is SYDVKM in the germline V gene. Trimming removed 3 bases from V and 0 bases from J; junction bases left unmatched: 2. This CDR3 spans 15 amino acids. CDR3 nucleotides: TGTGCCAGCAGTTTTGGGACTATCTCCTACAATGAGCAGTTCTTC. Translated, it gives CASSFGTISYNEQFF.

This clonotype was detected a few times. The chain links TRBV7-2 to TRBJ2-1; D may be TRBD2 (6 bases). With 2 bases removed from V and 3 bases from J, the gap between germline ends came to 20 bases. The CDR3 has 18 amino acids. Per germline, CDR1 SGHTA and CDR2 FQGNSA. The CDR3 spells CASSLTSVGGVVYNEQFF. Here the CDR3 DNA reads TGTGCCAGCAGCTTAACCTCCGTCGGCGGGGTGGTCTACAATGAGCAGTTCTTC.

This clonotype was counted ten times or more. The chain joins TRBV7-3 to TRBJ1-1; 7 bases align to TRBD1. The V gene's germline CDR1 is SGHTA and CDR2 FQGTGA. With V trimmed by 3 bases and J by 2 bases, 9 bases remained unmatched. The length of the CDR3 is 16 residues. CDR3 protein: CASSFPRDSFNTEAFF. The CDR3 bases are TGTGCCAGCAGCTTTCCCCGGGACAGTTTTAACACTGAAGCTTTCTTT.

This clonotype was counted a single time. The chain joins TRBV5-1 to TRBJ2-2; D possibly corresponds to TRBD1 (6 bases). CDR3 size: 15 residues. Germline V gene data show CDR1 as SGHRS and CDR2 as YFSETQ. Trimming removed 2 bases at V and 7 bases at J, with 15 bases between. The CDR3 sequence is CASSFDRTARGELFF. The CDR3 bases are TGCGCCAGCAGCTTTGACAGGACGGCCCGCGGGGAGCTGTTTTTT.

A note on this clonotype: An end of the junction differs from the germline gene, which may be a read error. The chain carries TRBV20-1 and TRBJ2-3, with 8 bases fitting TRBD2. In germline, CDR1 is DFQATT, CDR2 SNEGSKA (reference sequence). CDR3 length: 13 amino acids. The CDR3 region has the DNA TGCAGTGCACGGACTAGCTTCACAGATACGCGGTATTTT. Its translation: CSARTSFTDTRYF.

This clonotype was detected only a few times. The rearrangement uses TRBV28 and TRBJ2-2, with D uncertain. CDR1 and CDR2 (germline): MDHEN, SYDVKM. The V gene lost 7 bases and the J gene lost 0 bases, with 9 bases spanning the gap. This CDR3 is built from 14 residues. The CDR3 here is CASISPANTGELFF. CDR3 coding DNA: TGTGCCAGCATCTCCCCTGCGAACACCGGGGAGCTGTTTTTT.

V is TRBV6-2 or TRBV6-3 and J is TRBJ1-1; D not certain. CDR1 MNHEY and CDR2 SVGEGT come from the germline V gene. Trimming cost V 2 bases and J 6 bases, with 10 bases left between them. The CDR3 is made up of 13 amino acids. The CDR3 is CASSYPTVAEAFF. CDR3 nucleotide sequence: TGTGCCAGCAGTTACCCCACCGTAGCTGAAGCTTTCTTT.

The V call is TRBV28, the J call TRBJ2-6; D call uncertain. Between the trimmed V and J ends, which lost 7 bases and 4 bases, there was a span of 17 bases. The CDR3 spans 16 residues. Looked up from germline, CDR1 is MDHEN and CDR2 is SYDVKM. This CDR3 reads CASIPRAGAGANVLTF. In DNA form, the CDR3 reads TGTGCCAGCATCCCGCGCGCAGGCGCCGGGGCCAACGTCCTGACTTTC.

There are a few counts of this clonotype. V usage is TRBV6-1 and J usage is TRBJ2-7; possible D gene TRBD1, 5 bases. Per the germline V gene, CDR1 is MNHNS and CDR2 is SASEGT. There are 14 residues in the CDR3. V was clipped by 5 bases and J by 3 bases, with 14 bases between them. This CDR3 is CASSPFDSSYEQYF. In DNA form, the CDR3 reads TGTGCCAGCAGTCCTTTCGACAGCAGCTACGAGCAGTACTTC.

This clonotype was seen a handful of times. The V call is TRBV6-1, the J call TRBJ2-5, with no clear D. CDR1 is MNHNS, CDR2 SASEGT, per germline. The CDR3 is made up of 13 amino acids. V was trimmed by 1 base and J by 3 bases, leaving 6 bases between them. In DNA form, the CDR3 reads TGTGCCAGCAGTGAAGTTATAGAAGAGACCCAGTACTTC. Protein product: CASSEVIEETQYF.

The V call is TRBV27, the J call TRBJ1-1, with no clear D. Per germline, CDR1 MNHEY and CDR2 SMNVEV (reference sequence). The germline V and J ends were trimmed by 4 bases and 11 bases, with 11 bases remaining between them. The CDR3 extends over 11 amino acids. CDR3 protein: CASSSQLGAFF. The CDR3 DNA is TGTGCCAGCAGTTCTCAGCTTGGGGCTTTCTTT.